This T cell receptor (beta chain) was sequenced during a study of blood T cell repertoires in COVID-19. The assay was immunoSEQ multiplex PCR, and TCRdb's table has in-frame clones only and misses some. The repertoire holds approximately 220,000 clones, with 86% as singletons. Sequencing was performed on PBMCs or T cells enriched from blood (not recorded which). The clonotype originates from a woman between 40 and 50 years old with acute COVID-19.

The CDR3 is CASSEEEQGRRPGYTF. The CDR3 bases are TGTGCCAGCAGTGAAGAGGAACAGGGTAGGCGGCCTGGCTACACCTTC. The chain is built from TRBV6-1 and TRBJ1-2; D perhaps matches TRBD1 (6 bases). V was shortened by 1 base and J by 7 bases, with 19 bases between the two germline ends. The length of the CDR3 is 16 residues. CDR1 MNHNS and CDR2 SASEGT come from the germline V gene.